Listed below are T cell receptor beta chains from one sample, sequenced in a study of response to subunit inactivated influenza vaccine. MiXCR, applied by TCRdb to the RT-PCR reads, yields one record per CDR3 protein. The sample carries about 190,000 distinct CDR3 sequences, around an eighth recorded once. The sample consisted of CD8+ T cells sorted from PBMCs, taken 4 to 6 days after vaccination. These receptors all come from a middle-aged man who received an inactivated influenza vaccine. Both conserved end residues are part of each CDR3. A D gene is named only where the DNA matches it firmly. Rows give clone size only sometimes, using once, few, many, or a class for an expanded clone.

cdr3_nt	cdr3_aa	j_call	d_call	cdr3_length	clone_size	v_call
TGCAGCGCAGGGGTTGGAGGAACCGACGGGGAGCTGTTTTTT	CSAGVGGTDGELFF	TRBJ2-2	.	14	many	TRBV29-1
TGTGCCAGCAGCCAAGGTGACAGGGATCTCTATGGCTACACCTTC	CASSQGDRDLYGYTF	TRBJ1-2	TRBD1	15	.	TRBV4-2
TGTGCCAGCATTCTGGCGGGGGCCAATGAGCAGTTCTTC	CASILAGANEQFF	TRBJ2-1	.	13	few	TRBV7-2
TGTGCCAGCAGCTTAGGGGCAGGACCATACTACGAGCAGTACTTC	CASSLGAGPYYEQYF	TRBJ2-7	.	15	few	TRBV7-2
TGTGCCAGCAGTCTACTAGCGGGAGTTCTCGAGCAGTACTTC	CASSLLAGVLEQYF	TRBJ2-7	TRBD2	14	.	TRBV28
TGTGCCAGCAGCCAAGTGGGGGCTGGAGGCTACACCTTC	CASSQVGAGGYTF	TRBJ1-2	.	13	.	TRBV14
TGCGCCAGCAGCTGGACTAGCGGGAGTTATATCACCTACGAGCAGTACTTC	CASSWTSGSYITYEQYF	TRBJ2-7	TRBD2	17	.	TRBV5-1
TGTGCCAGCAGCTTAATAGCAGACGCGAACACCGGGGAGCTGTTTTTT	CASSLIADANTGELFF	TRBJ2-2	.	16	.	TRBV13
TGTGCCAGCAGCTTAGCTCGTATACCTTCACCCCTCCACTTT	CASSLARIPSPLHF	TRBJ1-6	.	14	few	TRBV7-9
TGTGCCAGCAGTCGGACTCGGTCATACGAGCAGTACTTC	CASSRTRSYEQYF	TRBJ2-7	.	13	.	TRBV2
TGCGCCAGCAGTGAGTCCCGGATCTTGGAGCAGTACTTC	CASSESRILEQYF	TRBJ2-7	.	13	.	TRBV10-2
TGCGCCAGCAGCCCCCATGCGGGACGACTCAACTTGAACACCGGGGAGCTGTTTTTT	CASSPHAGRLNLNTGELFF	TRBJ2-2	.	19	.	TRBV4-3
TGTGCCAGCAGTTTATGGGGGGCTGAAAGCAATCAGCCCCAGCATTTT	CASSLWGAESNQPQHF	TRBJ1-5	.	16	many	TRBV12-3/TRBV12-4
TGTGCCAGCAGCCAACCTATTACCCGGGACTACTCCTACGAGCAGTACTTC	CASSQPITRDYSYEQYF	TRBJ2-7	TRBD2	17	.	TRBV4-2
TGTGCCAGCTCAGTACCATTTTCCGAGCGGGTGGTCATGGATACGCAGTATTTT	CASSVPFSERVVMDTQYF	TRBJ2-3	.	18	.	TRBV18
TGCAGCGGCCAACGCACTAGCGGGAGCACAGATACGCAGTATTTT	CSGQRTSGSTDTQYF	TRBJ2-3	TRBD2	15	few	TRBV29-1
TGTGCCAGCAGTGTATGGACCGGGGCCGGAGACTATGGCTACACCTTC	CASSVWTGAGDYGYTF	TRBJ1-2	.	16	few	TRBV28
TGTGCCAGCAGCCAAGGAGTTGAGGGGAACACCGGGGAGCTGTTTTTT	CASSQGVEGNTGELFF	TRBJ2-2	.	16	.	TRBV4-2
TGTGCCAGCAGTCCCGGACTAGCCGGTTTCGACGAGCAGTACTTC	CASSPGLAGFDEQYF	TRBJ2-7	TRBD2	15	.	TRBV2
TGTGCCAGTGATACAGGGGCCGGGTCACCCCTCCACTTT	CASDTGAGSPLHF	TRBJ1-6	TRBD1	13	.	TRBV6-6
TGTGCCAGCAGGCAGCCGGGACTAGCTTCCTACAATGAGCAGTTCTTC	CASRQPGLASYNEQFF	TRBJ2-1	TRBD2	16	.	TRBV2
TGTGCCAGCAGTGAATTAGCGGCTGGCTACAATGAGCAGTTCTTC	CASSELAAGYNEQFF	TRBJ2-1	.	15	.	TRBV6-4
TGTGCCAGCAGTGCCACGATCCAGGGTCAGCCCCAGCATTTT	CASSATIQGQPQHF	TRBJ1-5	.	14	.	TRBV28
TGTGCCAGCATGCTAGCAGGGCACAATGAGCAGTTCTTC	CASMLAGHNEQFF	TRBJ2-1	.	13	few	TRBV6-1
TGTGCCAGCAGCCAAGGGGTTGTTAACACCGGGGAGCTGTTTTTT	CASSQGVVNTGELFF	TRBJ2-2	.	15	.	TRBV4-2
TGTGCCAGCAATCTGCGAGGGACAGGGAATCAGCCCCAGCATTTT	CASNLRGTGNQPQHF	TRBJ1-5	TRBD1	15	.	TRBV6-1
TGTGCCACCAGCGGAAACAGGGGTCCGGGGGATACGCAGTATTTT	CATSGNRGPGDTQYF	TRBJ2-3	TRBD1	15	.	TRBV15
TGTGCCAGCAGTTTATTTGGTCCCAATTGGAACTATGGCTACACCTTC	CASSLFGPNWNYGYTF	TRBJ1-2	.	16	.	TRBV27
TGTGCCAGCAGCTTGGGACAGCTAACCCCCTACGAGCAGTACTTC	CASSLGQLTPYEQYF	TRBJ2-7	TRBD1	15	many	TRBV11-1
TGTGCCATCAGTGACAACGGAATGAACACCGGGGAGCTGTTTTTT	CAISDNGMNTGELFF	TRBJ2-2	.	15	many	TRBV10-3
TGCAGCGCTAGGGGCCCAAACACCGGGGAGCTGTTTTTT	CSARGPNTGELFF	TRBJ2-2	.	13	few	TRBV29-1
TGCAGCGCTTCCGGACTAGCGGGAGGTCTAAGCTCCTACAATGAGCAGTTCTTC	CSASGLAGGLSSYNEQFF	TRBJ2-1	TRBD2	18	many	TRBV29-1
TGTGCCAGCAGTTACGGGTTAACTGAAGCTTTCTTT	CASSYGLTEAFF	TRBJ1-1	.	12	few	TRBV6-5
TGTGCCAGCAGCCAAGTGTCAGGTCGGATAGTGACTGAAGCTTTCTTT	CASSQVSGRIVTEAFF	TRBJ1-1	.	16	few	TRBV3-1
TGTGCCAGTAGTATGGGTACGCGTCAGCCCCAGCATTTT	CASSMGTRQPQHF	TRBJ1-5	.	13	once	TRBV19
TGTGCCAGCAGTCGGGGGCACGAGCAGTACTTC	CASSRGHEQYF	TRBJ2-7	.	11	.	TRBV6-2/TRBV6-3
TGTGCCAGCAGTTCGTGGGACAGCCCCTACGAGCAGTACTTC	CASSSWDSPYEQYF	TRBJ2-7	TRBD1	14	few	TRBV28
TGTGCCAGCAGCGTAGGGGACAGGGGAGGCAATGAGCAGTTCTTC	CASSVGDRGGNEQFF	TRBJ2-1	TRBD1	15	.	TRBV3-1
TGTGCCAGCAGCTTAGGGTCCCATCGTTCGGGGGCGGGAATAAATGAGCAGTTCTTC	CASSLGSHRSGAGINEQFF	TRBJ2-1	.	19	few	TRBV7-6
TGTGCCAGCAGCGTAGCGTTCCAGGAACACCACGAGCAGTACTTC	CASSVAFQEHHEQYF	TRBJ2-7	.	15	few	TRBV9